This TCR beta chain is drawn from a study of T cell responses to AZD1222 COVID-19 vaccine. Study findings and constraints: Donors were largely white British and mainly female; clonal diversity was possibly underestimated. There were repertoire samples only from the period after the peak T cell response. The number of AZD1222 recipients seropositive at baseline was only 5 to 7. Across spike, vaccine-associated CD4 TCRs were found, dominant at 160-218 and 743-854.

This table comes from immunoSEQ multiplex PCR, and its TCRdb copy is limited to in-frame clones, with some not included. The profile shows some 100,000 clones, 87% of them singletons. Concerning this clone: Its antigen is not identified.

This CDR3 region has 11 residues. Trimming cost V 6 bases and J 8 bases; bases outside gene matches: 2. CDR1 is MNHEY, CDR2 SVGAGI, per germline. The gene calls are TRBV6-5 and TRBJ1-1; 8 bases match TRBD1. This clonotype was obtained from an adult in good health. The sample consisted of peripheral blood, taken on day 0 of AZD1222 vaccination. The CDR3: CASSWTGEAFF. In nucleotides, the CDR3 is TGTGCCAGCAGCTGGACAGGGGAAGCTTTCTTT.